These T cell receptor beta chains were read from a single sample in a study of patients and donors after allogeneic stem cell transplantation. TCRdb ran MiXCR on the RT-PCR reads and lists one entry per CDR3 protein. The data contain 150,000 to 200,000 distinct CDR3 sequences, approximately 28% of them seen just once; the ten biggest clones take up 3.2%. The sequencing input was blood, either unsorted or a sorted T cell fraction (not recorded which). The receptors were sampled from a human donor who was either an allogeneic HSCT recipient or a stem cell or donor lymphocyte infusion donor (not recorded which). It is not recorded whose cells these are; they may come from a transplant donor. The CDR3 runs from the conserved cysteine through the conserved F or W. Fields, in order: CDR3 length, D gene, J gene, V gene, clone size, CDR3 protein, CDR3 DNA. A D gene is named only where the DNA matches it firmly. Part of the rows lack a size; the others show once, few, many or a class for expanded clones.

CDR3 length: 12
D gene: -
J gene: TRBJ1-5
V gene: TRBV2
clone size: few
CDR3 protein: CASMGFSLPQHF
CDR3 DNA: TGTGCCAGCATGGGGTTTTCGCTGCCCCAGCATTTT

CDR3 length: 12
D gene: -
J gene: TRBJ2-2
V gene: TRBV29-1
clone size: -
CDR3 protein: CSVGAGRGVLFF
CDR3 DNA: TGCAGCGTTGGGGCGGGAAGGGGAGTGCTGTTTTTT

CDR3 length: 14
D gene: -
J gene: TRBJ2-5
V gene: TRBV24-1
clone size: -
CDR3 protein: CATSDVNQDRAQYF
CDR3 DNA: TGTGCCACCAGTGATGTTAACCAAGATAGGGCCCAGTACTTC

CDR3 length: 15
D gene: -
J gene: TRBJ2-5
V gene: TRBV7-2
clone size: few
CDR3 protein: CASSLVGSYQETQYF
CDR3 DNA: TGTGCCAGCAGCTTAGTGGGTTCATATCAAGAGACCCAGTACTTC

CDR3 length: 14
D gene: TRBD2
J gene: TRBJ2-7
V gene: TRBV27
clone size: few
CDR3 protein: CASSLAGPPYEQYF
CDR3 DNA: TGTGCCAGCAGTCTAGCGGGACCTCCCTACGAGCAGTACTTC

CDR3 length: 15
D gene: -
J gene: TRBJ1-5
V gene: TRBV11-2
clone size: few
CDR3 protein: CASSPSTDSNQPQHF
CDR3 DNA: TGTGCCAGCAGCCCCTCCACCGATAGCAATCAGCCCCAGCATTTT

CDR3 length: 12
D gene: -
J gene: TRBJ1-5
V gene: TRBV28
clone size: few
CDR3 protein: CASSFPLWPQHF
CDR3 DNA: TGTGCCAGCAGTTTCCCTCTTTGGCCCCAGCATTTT

CDR3 length: 14
D gene: TRBD2
J gene: TRBJ2-1
V gene: TRBV7-2
clone size: -
CDR3 protein: CASSSQIAGDEQFF
CDR3 DNA: TGTGCCAGCAGCTCCCAAATAGCGGGAGATGAGCAGTTCTTC

CDR3 length: 13
D gene: TRBD1
J gene: TRBJ2-3
V gene: TRBV6-1
clone size: -
CDR3 protein: CASTRGRTDTQYF
CDR3 DNA: TGTGCCAGCACCAGGGGGAGAACAGATACGCAGTATTTT

CDR3 length: 17
D gene: -
J gene: TRBJ1-6
V gene: TRBV6-5
clone size: -
CDR3 protein: CASSLQGPSSYNSPLHF
CDR3 DNA: TGTGCCAGCAGTTTACAGGGACCGAGCTCCTATAATTCACCCCTCCACTTT

CDR3 length: 16
D gene: -
J gene: TRBJ1-1
V gene: TRBV4-2
clone size: -
CDR3 protein: CASSQGSGDMNTEAFF
CDR3 DNA: TGTGCCAGCAGCCAAGGGTCAGGGGATATGAACACTGAAGCTTTCTTT

CDR3 length: 16
D gene: TRBD2
J gene: TRBJ2-2
V gene: TRBV20-1
clone size: few
CDR3 protein: CSARDSLAATTGELFF
CDR3 DNA: TGCAGTGCTAGAGATTCACTAGCGGCGACCACCGGGGAGCTGTTTTTT

CDR3 length: 16
D gene: -
J gene: TRBJ2-7
V gene: TRBV6-5
clone size: -
CDR3 protein: CASSYSTPGRAYEQYF
CDR3 DNA: TGTGCCAGCAGTTACTCGACCCCGGGCAGGGCCTACGAGCAGTACTTC

CDR3 length: 16
D gene: -
J gene: TRBJ2-2
V gene: TRBV7-3
clone size: few
CDR3 protein: CASSLGGTSNTGELFF
CDR3 DNA: TGTGCCAGCAGCTTAGGGGGGACTTCGAACACCGGGGAGCTGTTTTTT